The 19 T cell receptor beta chains below all came from one sample that was sequenced in a study of identifying expanded T cells in peripheral blood. Generated by immunoSEQ multiplex PCR, the TCRdb table keeps only in-frame clones and is missing some. The sample records over 85,000 clones, roughly 81% being singletons. Material: blood. The receptors were gathered from a person between 18 and 75 years old in good health.

The chain is built from TRBV4-1 and TRBJ2-7, with unresolved D. Germline-derived CDR1 and CDR2 are MGHRA and YSYEKL. The V and J ends lost 1 base and 2 bases respectively, with 12 bases between them. The CDR3 is 15 amino acids. The chain's CDR3 is CASSQVEGNAYEQYF. DNA for the CDR3: TGCGCCAGCAGCCAAGTGGAAGGGAATGCCTACGAGCAGTACTTC.

The chain combines TRBV6-1 with TRBJ2-1; a weak D match, TRBD2 (5 bases). V was cut by 6 bases and J by 10 bases, with 19 bases left in between. Germline V gene data show CDR1 as MNHNS and CDR2 as SASEGT. The CDR3 loop spans 14 amino acids. CDR3 in DNA: TGTGCCAGCAGGAGGCTGGGCGCAGAGGGAGAGCAGTTCTTC. Its translation: CASRRLGAEGEQFF.

The J gene is TRBJ2-1, the V gene TRBV11-2; 14 bases fit TRBD2. V lost 4 bases to trimming and J lost 7 bases; unmatched junction nucleotides: 3. This CDR3 spans 15 amino acids. Germline V CDR1 and CDR2: SGHAT, FQNNGV. The CDR3 here is CASSSGLAGVNEQFF. CDR3 DNA sequence: TGTGCCAGCAGCTCGGGACTAGCGGGGGTAAATGAGCAGTTCTTC. The whole variable domain, filled in from reference TRBV11-2 and TRBJ2-1, reads EAGVAQSPRYKIIEKRQSVAFWCNPISGHATLYWYQQILGQGPKLLIQFQNNGVVDDSQLPKDRFSAERLKGVDSTLKIQPAKLEDSAVYLCASSSGLAGVNEQFFGPGTRLTVL.

The chain uses TRBV19 and TRBJ1-1; unclear D gene. With 1 base removed from V and 5 bases from J, the gap between germline ends came to 11 bases. CDR1 is LNHDA and CDR2 is SQIVND in the germline V gene (reference sequence). The CDR3 spans 14 residues. The CDR3 DNA follows: TGTGCCAGTAGTATAGGTCTCCCCGGAACTGAAGCTTTCTTT. This sequence encodes CASSIGLPGTEAFF.

Only a few counts were recorded for this clone. The gene calls are TRBV30 and TRBJ1-1, with 8 bases that match TRBD1. The V gene end was trimmed by 3 bases and the J gene end by 5 bases; junction bases not matched to a gene: 8. The germline CDR1 and CDR2 sequences are GTSNPN and SVGIG (reference sequence). The CDR3 contains 14 residues. The CDR3 loop is CAWRGTGGGTEAFF. CDR3 bases: TGTGCCTGGAGGGGCACAGGGGGAGGGACTGAAGCTTTCTTT. The entire variable domain, with the rest obtained from reference TRBV30 and TRBJ1-1, is as follows: SQTIHQWPATLVQPVGSPLSLECTVEGTSNPNLYWYRQAAGRGLQLLFYSVGIGQISSEVPQNLSASRPQDRQFILSSKKLLLSDSGFYLCAWRGTGGGTEAFFGQGTRLTVV.

The V and J genes are TRBV25-1 and TRBJ2-3; the D call may be TRBD1 or TRBD2 (5 bases each). The CDR3 has 16 amino acids. Germline assignment: CDR1 MGHDK and CDR2 SYGVNS. Trimming cost V 3 bases and J 4 bases, with 17 bases left between them. Here the CDR3 DNA reads TGTGCCAGCAGTGATCCGGGACCCAGAAGGGCAGATACGCAGTATTTT. This sequence encodes CASSDPGPRRADTQYF.

The V and J genes are TRBV27 and TRBJ1-2; 7 nucleotides align to TRBD1. CDR1 is MNHEY, CDR2 SMNVEV, per germline (reference sequence). This CDR3 contains 16 residues. The V gene end was trimmed by 6 bases and the J gene end by 7 bases; junction bases not matched to a gene: 17. The DNA of the CDR3 is TGTGCCAGCAGCCCGAAGACGAGGGGGACAGTTCTTGGCTACACCTTC. It specifies CASSPKTRGTVLGYTF.

This clone was recorded once. The DNA of the CDR3 is TGTGCCAGCAGCTTAGTCTCAGGGCAGGGCTACACCTTC. This gives the protein CASSLVSGQGYTF. The chain links TRBV7-8 to TRBJ1-2; D is perhaps TRBD1 (5 bases). V lost 1 base and J lost 8, with 11 bases in between. The CDR3 is 13 amino acids. Germline V CDR1 and CDR2: SGHVS, FQNEAQ.

The rearrangement links TRBV10-3 to TRBJ1-5; D uncertain. The CDR3 has 15 amino acids. The germline V and J ends were trimmed by 0 bases and 3 bases, with 9 bases remaining between them. Germline CDR1 ENHRY, CDR2 SYGVKD. CDR3 DNA sequence: TGTGCCATCAGTGAGTCGGTCAGGAACAATCAGCCCCAGCATTTT. This encodes CAISESVRNNQPQHF.

The rearrangement uses TRBV2 and TRBJ1-5, with 7 bases identical to TRBD1. Germline V gene data show CDR1 as SNHLY and CDR2 as FYNNEI. V was pared by 6 bases and J by 7 bases, with 9 bases of the junction left unmatched. CDR3 size: 14 residues. In nucleotides, the CDR3 is TGTGCCAGCAGCGCGACAGGGAGGGGCCAGCCCCAGCATTTT. It encodes CASSATGRGQPQHF. Drawing the rest from reference TRBV2 and TRBJ1-5, the complete variable domain is EPEVTQTPSHQVTQMGQEVILRCVPISNHLYFYWYRQILGQKVEFLVSFYNNEISEKSEIFDDQFSVERPDGSNFTLKIRSTKLEDSAMYFCASSATGRGQPQHFGDGTRLSIL.

This chain uses TRBV27 with TRBJ2-3, with D maybe TRBD1 (5 bases). The CDR3 runs 14 residues. Per the germline V gene, CDR1 is MNHEY and CDR2 is SMNVEV (reference sequence). V was shortened by 6 bases and J by 2 bases, with 12 bases between the two germline ends. DNA of the CDR3: TGTGCCAGCAGGGACACGGAAGACACAGATACGCAGTATTTT. Protein product: CASRDTEDTDTQYF.

The chain couples TRBV29-1 to TRBJ1-1; a weak D match, TRBD1 (6 bases). This CDR3 spans 11 amino acids. The ends were cut back, 6 bases at V and 10 bases at J, with 15 bases in the middle. The germline V gene encodes CDR1 SQVTM and CDR2 ANQGSEA. The CDR3 sequence: CSVQTGLGAFF. DNA of the CDR3: TGCAGCGTGCAGACAGGTCTGGGAGCTTTCTTT. Looking up the rest from reference TRBV29-1 and TRBJ1-1 gives the full variable domain: SAVISQKPSRDICQRGTSLTIQCQVDSQVTMMFWYRQQPGQSLTLIATANQGSEATYESGFVIDKFPISRPNLTFSTLTVSNMSPEDSSIYLCSVQTGLGAFFGQGTRLTVV.

This chain joins TRBV4-1 and TRBJ2-1; 9 bases match TRBD2. CDR1 is MGHRA, CDR2 YSYEKL, per germline. Trimming took 5 bases from V and 9 from J; bases not matched to a gene: 8. The CDR3 has 14 amino acids. The CDR3 sequence: CASSNGLATSEQFF. CDR3 DNA sequence: TGCGCCAGCAGCAACGGACTAGCGACGAGTGAGCAGTTCTTC.

V gene TRBV4-3 combines with J gene TRBJ2-3, with 9 bases lining up with TRBD1. The CDR3 has 16 amino acids. Germline values: CDR1 LGHNA, CDR2 YSLEER. V lost 3 bases and J lost 4; bases outside the gene matches: 8. In nucleotides, the CDR3 is TGCGCCAGCAGCCACTTAGGGGGACAGGGAGCAGATACGCAGTATTTT. Encoded protein: CASSHLGGQGADTQYF.

The V call is TRBV18, the J call TRBJ1-2, with D perhaps matching TRBD1 (5 bases). V lost 4 bases, J lost 2 bases, and 8 bases lay in between. CDR3 length: 13 amino acids. The V gene's germline CDR1 is KGHSH and CDR2 LQKENI. The CDR3 is CASSRDENYGYTF. In DNA form, the CDR3 reads TGTGCCAGCTCACGGGACGAAAACTATGGCTACACCTTC.

The rearrangement joins TRBV9 to TRBJ2-4, with no clear D. Trimming took off 0 bases at V and 0 bases at J, with 22 bases between the two ends. From germline, CDR1 is SGDLS and CDR2 YYNGEE. This CDR3 has 20 amino acids. DNA for the CDR3: TGTGCCAGCAGCGTAGGTCTCGGCGACACAGAGAGTATAGCCAAAAACATTCAGTACTTC. This encodes CASSVGLGDTESIAKNIQYF.

The chain recombines TRBV11-3 with TRBJ2-5, with 9 bases fitting TRBD1. The CDR3 is 15 amino acids. The J segment lost 1 base and the V segment lost 5 bases, leaving 5 bases of the junction unmatched. Germline CDR1 is SGHNT and CDR2 is YENEEA. The CDR3 protein is CASSPRQGGQETQYF. In DNA, the CDR3 is TGTGCCAGCAGCCCAAGACAGGGGGGCCAAGAGACCCAGTACTTC.

This clone was seen only a few times. The V gene is TRBV11-2, the J gene TRBJ2-7; TRBD1 matches 9 bases. CDR1 and CDR2 from the germline V gene are SGHAT and FQNNGV. The ends lost 2 bases at V and 6 bases at J; junction bases unmatched: 8. The CDR3 is 15 residues long. The CDR3 coding sequence is TGTGCCAGCAGCTTATCAGGGACAGGGCTTGGCGAGCAGTACTTC. Protein: CASSLSGTGLGEQYF.

This chain joins TRBV27 and TRBJ2-1, with 8 bases matching TRBD1. The junction had 20 bases not matched to a gene; V was cut back by 7 bases and J by 0 bases. Germline CDR1 is MNHEY and CDR2 is SMNVEV (reference sequence). This CDR3 is built from 20 residues. The CDR3 coding sequence is TGTGCCAGCATCTCCAGGGGGCGCGAAGGGGAACAGAGCTCCTACAATGAGCAGTTCTTC. It yields the protein CASISRGREGEQSSYNEQFF.